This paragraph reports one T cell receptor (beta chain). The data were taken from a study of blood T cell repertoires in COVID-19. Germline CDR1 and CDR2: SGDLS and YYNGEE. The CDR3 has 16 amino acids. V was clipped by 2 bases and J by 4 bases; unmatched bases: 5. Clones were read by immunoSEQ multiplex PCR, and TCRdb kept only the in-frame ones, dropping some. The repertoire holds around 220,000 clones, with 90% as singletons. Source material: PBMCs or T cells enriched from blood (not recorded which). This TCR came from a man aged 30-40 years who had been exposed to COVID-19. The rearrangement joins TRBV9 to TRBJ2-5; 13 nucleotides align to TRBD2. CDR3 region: CASSVGLAGVTETQYF. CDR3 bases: TGTGCCAGCAGCGTCGGACTAGCGGGGGTAACAGAGACCCAGTACTTC. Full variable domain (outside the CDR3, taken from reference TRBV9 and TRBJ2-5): DSGVTQTPKHLITATGQRVTLRCSPRSGDLSVYWYQQSLDQGLQFLIQYYNGEERAKGNILERFSAQQFPDLHSELNLSSLELGDSALYFCASSVGLAGVTETQYFGPGTRLLVL.